The 5 T cell receptor beta chains given below trace back to one sample, sequenced in a study of T cell changes during pregnancy in multiple sclerosis. Assay: immunoSEQ multiplex PCR; the TCRdb copy retains only in-frame clones and omits some. The sample consists of 70,000 or so clones, approximately 91% of them appearing once. The sequenced sample was CD4+ T cells from peripheral blood mononuclear cells, obtained after pregnancy. The receptors were gathered from a female donor with multiple sclerosis, enrolled in a pregnancy study.

V and J are TRBV19 and TRBJ2-3; 7 bases fit TRBD2. CDR3 length: 14 residues. Unmatched junction bases numbered 5, after V lost 8 bases and J lost 0 bases. Germline V gene sequence: CDR1 LNHDA, CDR2 SQIVND (reference sequence). CDR3 in amino acids: CASRTGGSTDTQYF. CDR3 nucleotides: TGTGCCAGTCGAACGGGGGGAAGCACAGATACGCAGTATTTT.

V and J are TRBV14 and TRBJ2-5, with no clear D. Germline CDR1 and CDR2: SGHDN and FVKESK. Trimming took 0 bases from V and 1 from J, leaving 6 bases between them. This CDR3 has 14 residues. The CDR3: CASSQDDFQETQYF. In DNA form, the CDR3 reads TGTGCCAGCAGCCAAGATGACTTCCAAGAGACCCAGTACTTC.

The chain recombines TRBV2 with TRBJ2-7, with D perhaps matching TRBD2 (6 bases). The CDR3 has 20 residues. Trimming pared 1 base from V and 3 bases from J, leaving 28 bases between. Looked up from germline, CDR1 is SNHLY and CDR2 is FYNNEI. CDR3 sequence: CASSEDFPSRGARMIYEQYF. CDR3 nucleotide sequence: TGTGCCAGCAGTGAAGATTTTCCCTCCCGCGGGGCCCGAATGATCTACGAGCAGTACTTC.

The chain links TRBV19 to TRBJ1-4; D call uncertain. Germline values: CDR1 LNHDA, CDR2 SQIVND (reference sequence). The CDR3 runs 13 residues. Trimming cost V 5 bases and J 3 bases, with 7 bases left between them. CDR3 sequence: CASSLSANEKLFF. For the CDR3, the DNA is TGTGCCAGTAGTCTTTCGGCTAATGAAAAACTGTTTTTT.

This chain uses TRBV2 with TRBJ2-1; 12 nucleotides match TRBD2. Germline V lookup: CDR1 SNHLY, CDR2 FYNNEI. This CDR3 comprises 14 residues. V gave up 7 bases and J gave up 7 bases; unmatched junction bases: 5. The CDR3 region is CASNPGLAGNEQFF. The CDR3 nucleotides read TGTGCCAGCAATCCGGGACTAGCGGGTAATGAGCAGTTCTTC.